A single sample gave rise to the 3 T cell receptor beta chains below, sequenced in a study of T cells in women clearing cervical HPV infection. TCRdb's copy holds only in-frame clones and misses some; the assay was immunoSEQ multiplex PCR. The sample totals approximately 34,000 clones. Sequencing was done on a sample of blood buffy coat. The receptors originated from a woman aged 18 to 75 with a cervical HPV16 infection that either progressed to CIN3+ or cleared (not recorded which).

Notes on this clone: The read halts 3 residues ahead of the CDR3 end, with the missing end drawn from the germline J gene. The chain couples TRBV20-1 to TRBJ2-3; TRBD2 matches 7 bases. V shed 3 bases, J shed 5 bases, and the junction held 2 bases outside the gene matches. This CDR3 comprises 12 residues. CDR1 and CDR2 from the germline V gene are DFQATT and SNEGSKA (reference sequence). CDR3: CSASRGEDTQYF. CDR3 DNA (partial): TGCAGTGCTAGTCGGGGGGAAGATACG.

Worth noting for this clone: The read terminates 3 residues before the CDR3 end, so the remaining end is supplied by the germline J gene. The J gene is TRBJ2-1, the V gene TRBV11-3; D possibly corresponds to TRBD1 (5 bases). This CDR3 spans 15 amino acids. Germline values: CDR1 SGHNT, CDR2 YENEEA. V lost 7 bases and J lost 5, with 18 bases in between. The sequenced part of the CDR3 DNA is TGTGCCAGCACCTCCAGGAAGGGGCGAGACAATGAG. It codes for CASTSRKGRDNE. The complete CDR3 sequence is CASTSRKGRDNEQFF.

CDR3 amino acids: CASSSGFRGYGYTF. The CDR3 bases that were read are TGTGCCAGCAGCTCAGGGTTCAGGGGCTATGGC. This chain uses TRBV5-6 with TRBJ1-2; D might be TRBD1 (6 bases). The read gets to within 3 residues of the CDR3 end, and the germline J gene fills in the rest. The germline V gene encodes CDR1 SGHDT and CDR2 YYEEEE. The CDR3 runs 14 residues. Trimming took off 3 bases at V and 4 bases at J, with 13 bases between the two ends.